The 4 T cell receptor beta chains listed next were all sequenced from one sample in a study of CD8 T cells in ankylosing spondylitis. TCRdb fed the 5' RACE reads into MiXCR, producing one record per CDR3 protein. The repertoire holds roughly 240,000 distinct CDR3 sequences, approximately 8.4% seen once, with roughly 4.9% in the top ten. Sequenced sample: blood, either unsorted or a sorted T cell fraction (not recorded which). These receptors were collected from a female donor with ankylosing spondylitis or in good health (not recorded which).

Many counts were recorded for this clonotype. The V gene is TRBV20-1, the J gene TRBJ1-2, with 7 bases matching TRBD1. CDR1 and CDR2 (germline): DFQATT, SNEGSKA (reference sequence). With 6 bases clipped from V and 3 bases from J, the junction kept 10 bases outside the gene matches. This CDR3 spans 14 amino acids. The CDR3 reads CSARGAALYYGYTF. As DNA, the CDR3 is TGCAGTGCCAGGGGGGCAGCCCTTTACTATGGCTACACCTTC.

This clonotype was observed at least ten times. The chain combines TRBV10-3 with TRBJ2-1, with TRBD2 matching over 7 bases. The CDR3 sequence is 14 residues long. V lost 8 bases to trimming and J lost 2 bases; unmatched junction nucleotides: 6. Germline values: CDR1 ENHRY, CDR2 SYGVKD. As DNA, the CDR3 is TGTGCCATCTATGCGGGAGTCCCCTACAATGAGCAGTTCTTC. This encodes CAIYAGVPYNEQFF.

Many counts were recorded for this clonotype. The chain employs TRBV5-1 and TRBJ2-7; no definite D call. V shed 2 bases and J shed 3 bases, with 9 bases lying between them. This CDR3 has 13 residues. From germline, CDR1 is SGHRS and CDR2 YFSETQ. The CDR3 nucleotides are TGCGCCAGCAGCTTCCAGGACCACTACGAGCAGTACTTC. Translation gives CASSFQDHYEQYF.

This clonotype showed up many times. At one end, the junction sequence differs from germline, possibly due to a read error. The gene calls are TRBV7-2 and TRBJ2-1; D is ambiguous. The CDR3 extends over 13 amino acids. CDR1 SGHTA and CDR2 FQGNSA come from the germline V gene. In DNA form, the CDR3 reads TGTGCCAGTAGCTTAGAGGCGGACAATGAGCAGTTCTTC. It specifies CASSLEADNEQFF.